This TCR beta chain is drawn from a study of OX40 agonist ivuxolimab in advanced cancers. Study summary: The dose of intravenous ivuxolimab that patients received every 2 weeks ranged from 0.01 to 10 mg/kg. Cohort: approximately 83% men, mean age approximately 64, aged about 20 to 79.

The CDR3 covers 13 residues. Trimming removed 7 bases at V and 6 bases at J, with 15 bases between. Germline CDR1 LNHDA, CDR2 SQIVND (reference sequence). Sequencing was performed with immunoSEQ multiplex PCR; in TCRdb, only in-frame clones are kept and a portion is missing. The data contain tens of thousands of clones, 70% to 90% of them seen just once; the ten biggest clones take up around 11%. Prior autoimmune disease or systemic immunosuppression barred patients. Sampling of blood occurred at baseline, cycle 4 day 1, and cycle 7 day 1. The TCR was taken from an adult with an advanced solid tumor such as melanoma, head and neck, liver or kidney cancer. This sample comprised CD4+ or CD8+ T cells sorted from blood, obtained in a trial of the OX40 agonist ivuxolimab. The chain joins TRBV19 to TRBJ1-2; D possibly corresponds to TRBD1 (5 bases). The CDR3 coding sequence is TGTGCCAGTACCCCTATGGGGGTTCATGGCTACACCTTC. This codes for CASTPMGVHGYTF.